This TCR beta chain was identified in a study of CD8 T cells in ankylosing spondylitis. Study-wide points: The study identified a TCR beta motif of under ten highly homologous variants that appeared characteristic of ankylosing spondylitis blood.

TCRdb recomputed calls from the 5' RACE reads with MiXCR, one row per CDR3 protein. This table holds about 250,000 distinct CDR3 sequences, over 9.5% found once. This clonotype was seen at least ten times. Its antigen remains unknown. Input material: blood, either unsorted or a sorted T cell fraction (not recorded which). The TCR originated in a male donor with ankylosing spondylitis or in good health (not recorded which).

The CDR3 nucleotides read TGTGCCAGCAGCCAAGATCAGTTTACTCGGGGCCCCTCCTACGAGCAGTACTTC. Translating gives CASSQDQFTRGPSYEQYF. The rearrangement links TRBV3-1 to TRBJ2-7; either TRBD1 or TRBD2 may fit D (5 bases each). In germline, CDR1 is LGHDT, CDR2 YNNKEL (reference sequence). V lost 0 bases, J lost 0 bases, and 18 bases lay in between. The CDR3 is 18 amino acids.